This TCR beta chain was recovered during a study of T cell changes during pregnancy in multiple sclerosis. Profiled with immunoSEQ multiplex PCR; TCRdb holds only in-frame clones, not every one. The sample contains approximately 57,000 clones, about 90% of which appear only once. Trimming shortened V by 2 bases and J by 0 bases, and 12 bases separated the two germline ends. The CDR3 contains 16 residues. The germline gives CDR1 SGHRS, CDR2 YFSETQ. The chain uses TRBV5-1 and TRBJ2-1; TRBD1 might be the D (6 bases). The input for sequencing was CD4+ T cells from peripheral blood mononuclear cells, taken in the second trimester of pregnancy. This receptor was obtained from a female donor with multiple sclerosis, enrolled in a pregnancy study. The CDR3 protein is CASSFQGTSSYNEQFF. The CDR3 DNA sequence: TGCGCCAGCAGCTTCCAGGGGACAAGCTCCTACAATGAGCAGTTCTTC.